These 7 T cell receptor beta chains were sequenced from one sample in a study of shared clonotypes between healthy human individuals. The naive CD8 population came from CD45RO-negative cells selected for CCR7, without terminally differentiated effector memory CD45RA+ cells. Some clones are missing from TCRdb's copy, which holds only in-frame ones; the method was immunoSEQ multiplex PCR. This sample has about 800,000 clones, with roughly 96% found just once. The sequenced material came from naive CD8+ T cells sorted from blood. The receptor source for this set is a man between 25 and 39 years old in good health.

The chain joins TRBV11-2 to TRBJ1-1; D uncertain. Deletions cut 7 bases from V and 5 bases from J, with 11 bases between. CDR3 length: 12 amino acids. Germline CDR1 is SGHAT and CDR2 is FQNNGV. In DNA, the CDR3 is TGTGCCAGCATCACAACGGGGACTGAAGCTTTCTTT. Its protein product is CASITTGTEAFF.

The V call is TRBV6-5, the J call TRBJ2-3; tentatively, D is TRBD2 (6 bases). Trimming cost V 0 bases and J 4 bases, with 11 bases left between them. This CDR3 is built from 15 residues. Germline values: CDR1 MNHEY, CDR2 SVGAGI. The CDR3 nucleotides read TGTGCCAGCAGTTACTCGTCGGGAGTGGCAGATACGCAGTATTTT. Translated, it gives CASSYSSGVADTQYF.

The chain links TRBV9 to TRBJ2-7; 7 nucleotides match TRBD2. The junction had 4 bases not matched to a gene; V was cut back by 0 bases and J by 1 base. CDR1 is SGDLS and CDR2 is YYNGEE in the germline V gene. CDR3 length equals 15 residues. The DNA of the CDR3 is TGTGCCAGCAGCGTAGGTAGCGGGTTATCCTACGAGCAGTACTTC. This translates into CASSVGSGLSYEQYF.

The rearrangement uses TRBV2 and TRBJ2-7; 7 bases fit TRBD2. The CDR3 has 12 amino acids. With 7 bases clipped from V and 3 bases from J, the junction kept 3 bases outside the gene matches. Looked up from germline, CDR1 is SNHLY and CDR2 is FYNNEI. In DNA, the CDR3 is TGTGCCAGCACCCGGGACTACTACGAGCAGTACTTC. It translates to CASTRDYYEQYF.

The chain joins TRBV4-3 to TRBJ1-1, with a possible D match to TRBD1 (5 bases). Germline CDR1 LGHNA, CDR2 YSLEER. V was trimmed by 0 bases and J by 0 bases, leaving 11 bases between them. The CDR3 runs 16 residues. CDR3 DNA: TGCGCCAGCAGCCAAGACCACTTGGGGGTGAACACTGAAGCTTTCTTT. It is translated as CASSQDHLGVNTEAFF.

In regard to this clone: Other DNA sequences in the sample encode the same CDR3. The genes are TRBV11-2 and TRBJ2-7, with 10 nucleotides matching TRBD2. The CDR3 spans 15 residues. Germline CDR1 is SGHAT and CDR2 is FQNNGV. V lost 1 base and J lost 1; bases outside the gene matches: 1. CDR3 residues: CASSLGAGGSYEQYF. The CDR3 bases are TGTGCCAGCAGCTTAGGAGCGGGAGGGTCCTACGAGCAGTACTTC.

V and J are TRBV9 and TRBJ2-5; 10 bases are shared with TRBD2. Germline values: CDR1 SGDLS, CDR2 YYNGEE. The CDR3 extends over 16 amino acids. V shed 4 bases and J 5 bases; nucleotides not matched to a gene: 11. The CDR3 region has the DNA TGTGCCAGCAGCCCACCTAGCGGGAGAGGGCCTGAGACCCAGTACTTC. Its protein is CASSPPSGRGPETQYF.